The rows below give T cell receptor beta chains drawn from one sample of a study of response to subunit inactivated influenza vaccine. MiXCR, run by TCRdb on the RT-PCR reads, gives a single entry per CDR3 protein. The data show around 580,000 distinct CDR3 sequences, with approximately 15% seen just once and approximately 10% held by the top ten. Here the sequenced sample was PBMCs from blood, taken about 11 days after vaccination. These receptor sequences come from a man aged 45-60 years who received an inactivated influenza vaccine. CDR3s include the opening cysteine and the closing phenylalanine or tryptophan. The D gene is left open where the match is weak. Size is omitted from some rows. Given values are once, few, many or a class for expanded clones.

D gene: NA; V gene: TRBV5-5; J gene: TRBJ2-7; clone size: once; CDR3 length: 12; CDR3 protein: CASSLEIYEQYF; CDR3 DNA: TGTGCAAGCAGCTTGGAAATCTACGAGCAGTACTTC
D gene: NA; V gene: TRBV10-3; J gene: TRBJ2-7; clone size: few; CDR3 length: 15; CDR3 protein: CAISESGGRSYEQYF; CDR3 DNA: TGTGCCATCAGTGAGTCTGGCGGGCGGTCCTACGAGCAGTACTTC
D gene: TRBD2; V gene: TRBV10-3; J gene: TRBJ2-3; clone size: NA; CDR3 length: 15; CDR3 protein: CAISDSSGGTDTQYF; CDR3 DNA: TGTGCCATCAGTGATTCTAGCGGGGGCACAGATACGCAGTATTTT
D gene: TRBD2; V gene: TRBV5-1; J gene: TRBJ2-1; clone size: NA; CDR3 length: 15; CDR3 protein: CASSSRGGAHNEQFF; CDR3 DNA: TGCGCCAGCAGCTCCCGGGGGGGGGCCCACAATGAGCAGTTCTTC
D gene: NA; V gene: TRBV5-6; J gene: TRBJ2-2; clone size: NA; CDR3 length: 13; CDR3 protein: CASSLGGSGELFF; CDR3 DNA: TGTGCCAGCAGCTTAGGGGGATCCGGGGAGCTGTTTTTT
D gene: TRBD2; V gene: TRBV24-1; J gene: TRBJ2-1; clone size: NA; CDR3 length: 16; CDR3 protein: CATSDPKRGYYNEQFF; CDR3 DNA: TGTGCCACCAGTGATCCCAAGCGGGGATACTACAATGAGCAGTTCTTC
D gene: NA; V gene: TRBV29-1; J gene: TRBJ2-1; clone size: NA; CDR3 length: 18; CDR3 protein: CSVKGQGIAGGRYNEQFF; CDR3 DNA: TGCAGCGTTAAGGGACAGGGAATAGCGGGAGGCCGCTACAATGAGCAGTTCTTC
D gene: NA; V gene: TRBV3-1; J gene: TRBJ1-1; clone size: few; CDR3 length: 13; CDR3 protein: CASRQGQDTEAFF; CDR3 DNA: TGTGCCAGCAGACAAGGACAAGACACTGAAGCTTTCTTT
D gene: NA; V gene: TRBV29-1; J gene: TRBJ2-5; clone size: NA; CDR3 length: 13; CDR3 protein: CSVLTGTWETQYF; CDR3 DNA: TGCAGCGTCCTAACGGGGACGTGGGAGACCCAGTACTTC
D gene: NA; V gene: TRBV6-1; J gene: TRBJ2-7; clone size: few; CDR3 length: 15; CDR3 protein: CASRTQDLSSLEQYF; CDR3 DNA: TGTGCCAGCAGAACTCAGGACCTGAGTTCCCTCGAGCAGTACTTC
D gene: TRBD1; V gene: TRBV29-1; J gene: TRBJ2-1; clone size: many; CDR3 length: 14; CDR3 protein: CSVGPRGRGNEQFF; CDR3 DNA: TGCAGCGTCGGACCCAGGGGGCGAGGAAATGAGCAGTTCTTC
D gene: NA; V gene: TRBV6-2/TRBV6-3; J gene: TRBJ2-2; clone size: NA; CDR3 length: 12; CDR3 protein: CASSSHTGELFF; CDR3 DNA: TGTGCCAGCAGTTCCCACACCGGGGAGCTGTTTTTT
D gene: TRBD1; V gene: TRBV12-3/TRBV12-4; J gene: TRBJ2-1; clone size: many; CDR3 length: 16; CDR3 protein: CASSSSDRVLYNEQFF; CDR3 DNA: TGTGCCAGCAGTTCCTCGGACAGGGTGCTTTACAATGAGCAGTTCTTC
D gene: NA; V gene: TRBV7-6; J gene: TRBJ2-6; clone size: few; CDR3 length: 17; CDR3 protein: CASSFYGAGSGANVLTF; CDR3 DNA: TGTGCCAGCAGCTTTTACGGGGCCGGCTCTGGGGCCAACGTCCTGACTTTC
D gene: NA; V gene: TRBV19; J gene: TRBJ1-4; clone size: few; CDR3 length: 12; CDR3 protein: CASSGSYEKLFF; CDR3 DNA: TGTGCCAGTAGCGGATCCTATGAAAAACTGTTTTTT